This TCR beta chain stems from a study of T cell repertoires in cytomegalovirus infection. Whole-study context: CMV epitopes, recently identified HLA-C-restricted and well-studied HLA-B-restricted, were used. Public signatures in TCR beta pointed to CMV infection and matching HLA type. General study points: HLA-C-restricted CMV clonotypes gave the most frequent clonotype in two of eight donors. Summed frequency of shared TCR beta families picked out CMV carriers who also had the relevant HLA.

TCRdb called the reads again in MiXCR, with one record for every CDR3 protein. The sample carries around 900,000 distinct CDR3 sequences, around a third recorded once. The CDR3 totals 17 residues. Germline loops: CDR1 MNHEY, CDR2 SMNVEV (reference sequence). V lost 0 bases, J lost 6 bases, and 18 bases lay in between. With respect to this clonotype: Its antigen is undetermined.

This sequence originates from a human donor in good health (CMV status not recorded). Some clones in this sample may be carry-over from other donors' samples. This material consisted of cultured CD8+ T cells from PBMCs, taken from culture after CMV antigen stimulation. The V call is TRBV27, the J call TRBJ2-1; perhaps TRBD1 as D (6 bases). The CDR3 protein is CASSLSYLPRGSNEQFF. CDR3 sequence (DNA): TGTGCCAGCAGTTTATCCTATCTGCCCAGGGGAAGCAATGAGCAGTTCTTC.